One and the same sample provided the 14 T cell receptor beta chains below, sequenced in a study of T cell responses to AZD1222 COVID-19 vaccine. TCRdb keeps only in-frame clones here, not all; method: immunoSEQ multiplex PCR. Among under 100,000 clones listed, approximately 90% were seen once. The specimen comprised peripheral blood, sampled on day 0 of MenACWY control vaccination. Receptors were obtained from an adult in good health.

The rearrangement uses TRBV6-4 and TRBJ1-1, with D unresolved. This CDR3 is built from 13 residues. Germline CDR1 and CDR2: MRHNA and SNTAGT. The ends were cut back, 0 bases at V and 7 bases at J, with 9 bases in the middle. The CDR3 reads CASSDSPGSEAFF. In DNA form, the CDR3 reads TGTGCCAGCAGTGACTCCCCAGGAAGTGAAGCTTTCTTT.

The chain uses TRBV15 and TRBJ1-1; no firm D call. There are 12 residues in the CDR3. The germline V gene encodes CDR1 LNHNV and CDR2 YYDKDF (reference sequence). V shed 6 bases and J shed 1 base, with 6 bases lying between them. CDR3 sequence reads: CATRRENTEAFF. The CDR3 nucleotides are TGTGCCACCAGGCGCGAGAACACTGAAGCTTTCTTT.

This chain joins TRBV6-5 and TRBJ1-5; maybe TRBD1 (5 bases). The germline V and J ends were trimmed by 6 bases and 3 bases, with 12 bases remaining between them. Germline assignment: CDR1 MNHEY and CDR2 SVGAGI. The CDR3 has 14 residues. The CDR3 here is CASRPGLPNQPQHF. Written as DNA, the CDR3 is TGTGCCAGCAGACCGGGACTGCCCAATCAGCCCCAGCATTTT.

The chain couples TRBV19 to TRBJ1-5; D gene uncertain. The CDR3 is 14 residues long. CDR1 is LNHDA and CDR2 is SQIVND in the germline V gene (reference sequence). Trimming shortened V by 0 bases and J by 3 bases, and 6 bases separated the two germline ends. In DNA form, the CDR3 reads TGTGCCAGTAGTATAGAACCTACCAATCAGCCCCAGCATTTT. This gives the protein CASSIEPTNQPQHF. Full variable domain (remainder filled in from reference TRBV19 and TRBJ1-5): DGGITQSPKYLFRKEGQNVTLSCEQNLNHDAMYWYRQDPGQGLRLIYYSQIVNDFQKGDIAEGYSVSREKKESFPLTVTSAQKNPTAFYLCASSIEPTNQPQHFGDGTRLSIL.

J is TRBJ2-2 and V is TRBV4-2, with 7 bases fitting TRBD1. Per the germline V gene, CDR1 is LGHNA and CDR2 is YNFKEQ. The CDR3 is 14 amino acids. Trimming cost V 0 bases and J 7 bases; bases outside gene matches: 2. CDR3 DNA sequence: TGTGCCAGCAGCCAAGACAGGGGGAACGGGGAGCTGTTTTTT. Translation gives CASSQDRGNGELFF.

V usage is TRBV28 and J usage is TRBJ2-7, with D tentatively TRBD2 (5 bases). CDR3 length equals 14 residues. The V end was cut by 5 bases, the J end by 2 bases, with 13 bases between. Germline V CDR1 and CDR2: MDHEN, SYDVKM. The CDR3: CASSGSGWAYEQYF. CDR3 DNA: TGTGCCAGCAGTGGCTCGGGGTGGGCCTACGAGCAGTACTTC.

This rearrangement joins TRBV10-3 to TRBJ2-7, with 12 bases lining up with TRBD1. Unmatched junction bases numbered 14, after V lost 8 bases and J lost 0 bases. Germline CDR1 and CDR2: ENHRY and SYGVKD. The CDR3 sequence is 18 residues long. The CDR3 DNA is TGTGCCATCGGGACCTCGGGACAGGGGGCCCCTCACTCCTACGAGCAGTACTTC. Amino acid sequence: CAIGTSGQGAPHSYEQYF.

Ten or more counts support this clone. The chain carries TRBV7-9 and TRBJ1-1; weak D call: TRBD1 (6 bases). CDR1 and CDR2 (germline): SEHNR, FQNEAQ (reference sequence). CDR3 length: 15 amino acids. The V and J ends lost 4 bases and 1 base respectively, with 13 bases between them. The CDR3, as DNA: TGTGCCAGCAGCTCGGACGGGACAAAGAACACTGAAGCTTTCTTT. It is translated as CASSSDGTKNTEAFF.

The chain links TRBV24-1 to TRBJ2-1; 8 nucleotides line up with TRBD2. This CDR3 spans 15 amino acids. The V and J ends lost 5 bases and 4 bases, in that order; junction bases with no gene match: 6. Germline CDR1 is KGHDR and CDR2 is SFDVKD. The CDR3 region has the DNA TGTGCCACCAGTGGTATCCGGGGGGGATACAATGAGCAGTTCTTC. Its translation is CATSGIRGGYNEQFF.

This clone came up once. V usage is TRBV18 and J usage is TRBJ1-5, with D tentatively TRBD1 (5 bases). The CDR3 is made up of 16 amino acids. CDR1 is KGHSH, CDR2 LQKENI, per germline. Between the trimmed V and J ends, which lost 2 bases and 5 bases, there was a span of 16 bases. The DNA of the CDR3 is TGTGCCAGCTCACCAATGGGCAGGGAGGAGGATCAGCCCCAGCATTTT. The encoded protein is CASSPMGREEDQPQHF.

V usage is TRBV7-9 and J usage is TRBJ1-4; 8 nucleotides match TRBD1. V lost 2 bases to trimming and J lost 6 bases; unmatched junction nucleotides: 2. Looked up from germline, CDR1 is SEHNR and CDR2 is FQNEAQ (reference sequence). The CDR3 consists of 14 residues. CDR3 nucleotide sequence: TGTGCCAGCAGCTTAATACAGGGGGATGAAAAACTGTTTTTT. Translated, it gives CASSLIQGDEKLFF.

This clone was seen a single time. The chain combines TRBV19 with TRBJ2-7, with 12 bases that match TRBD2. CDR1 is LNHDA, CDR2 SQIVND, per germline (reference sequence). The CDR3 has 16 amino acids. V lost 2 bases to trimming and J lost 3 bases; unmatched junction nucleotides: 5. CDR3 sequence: CASSIMASGGGYEQYF. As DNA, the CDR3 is TGTGCCAGTAGTATAATGGCTAGCGGGGGGGGCTACGAGCAGTACTTC.

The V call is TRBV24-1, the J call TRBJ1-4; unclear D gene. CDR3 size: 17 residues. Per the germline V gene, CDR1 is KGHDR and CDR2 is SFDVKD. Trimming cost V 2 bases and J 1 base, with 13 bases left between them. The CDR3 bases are TGTGCCACCAGTGATTCCAGACTAGGGCTAACTAATGAAAAACTGTTTTTT. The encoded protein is CATSDSRLGLTNEKLFF.

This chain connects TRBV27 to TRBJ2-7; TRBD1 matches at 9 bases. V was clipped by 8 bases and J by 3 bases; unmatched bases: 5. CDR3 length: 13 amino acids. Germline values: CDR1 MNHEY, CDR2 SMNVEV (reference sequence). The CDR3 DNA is TGTGCCAGCCAGAGGGGACAGGGCTACGAGCAGTACTTC. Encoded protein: CASQRGQGYEQYF.